This T cell receptor beta chain was identified in a study of read filtering for tumor transcriptome and immune sequencing. Overall study context: Per sample, TCR-region reads ranged about 4 to 11 million by IR-seq, roughly 85 to 1,300 by RNA-seq.

From 300 to 450 ng of RNA, a library with molecular barcoded alpha/delta and beta/gamma adaptors was made. TCRdb fed the reads into MiXCR, producing one record per CDR3 protein. The sample yields about 57,000 distinct CDR3 sequences, 20% seen once. At least ten counts were recorded for this clonotype. The CDR3 runs 14 residues. With V trimmed by 6 bases and J by 3 bases, 6 bases remained unmatched. The germline V gene encodes CDR1 MNHNS and CDR2 SASEGT. The chain has TRBV6-1 and TRBJ2-7; 9 bases are a match to TRBD1. This TCR was sampled from a donor aged 40 or over with multiple myeloma. The sequencing sample was made of a population of CD138-negative cells sorted from bone marrow. The CDR3 spells CASRKDRGDYEQYF. CDR3 DNA: TGTGCCAGCAGAAAGGACAGGGGAGACTACGAGCAGTACTTC.